This is a list of T cell receptor beta chains from one sample in a study of cytomegalovirus exposure and HLA in healthy donors. Libraries were prepared by immunoSEQ multiplex PCR; TCRdb keeps only in-frame clonotypes and omits some of them. The sample holds tens of thousands of clones, approximately 60% seen once. The sequencing sample was made of PBMCs. Every receptor here comes from a male donor in good health and CMV-seropositive. Both conserved end residues are part of each CDR3. D genes are given only for firm matches. Expanded clones are given a class, and other clones once, few, many or no size at all.

cdr3_length	clone_size	v_call	j_call	d_call	cdr3_aa	cdr3_nt
14	.	TRBV5-4	TRBJ2-5	.	CASSWGGALETQYF	TGTGCCAGCAGCTGGGGGGGGGCCCTGGAGACCCAGTACTTC
16	once	TRBV7-6	TRBJ1-5	.	CASSLYPREANQPQHF	TGTGCCAGCAGCTTATATCCCAGGGAAGCGAATCAGCCCCAGCATTTT
15	.	TRBV18	TRBJ1-2	TRBD1	CASSPRGQESNGYTF	TGTGCCAGCTCACCAAGGGGACAGGAAAGCAATGGCTACACCTTC
15	.	TRBV13	TRBJ1-2	.	CASSSPVTANYGYTF	TGTGCCAGCAGCTCTCCCGTCACAGCTAACTATGGCTACACCTTC
15	.	TRBV21-1	TRBJ2-1	.	CASSKVPGVYNEQFF	TGTGCCAGCAGCAAAGTACCGGGGGTCTACAATGAGCAGTTCTTC
16	.	TRBV5-1	TRBJ2-1	TRBD2	CASTSGPAGAPNEQFF	TGCGCCAGCACCTCCGGTCCAGCGGGGGCGCCCAATGAGCAGTTCTTC
18	.	TRBV5-1	TRBJ1-4	TRBD1	CASSLRDRGASTNEKLFF	TGCGCCAGCAGCCTGAGGGACAGGGGGGCCTCAACTAATGAAAAACTGTTTTTT
13	.	TRBV19	TRBJ1-1	.	CASSDRRESGAFF	TGTGCCAGTAGTGACCGGAGGGAGTCAGGAGCTTTCTTT
13	once	TRBV7-9	TRBJ2-4	.	CASRQQGWDIQYF	TGTGCCAGCAGGCAACAGGGTTGGGACATTCAGTACTTC
13	few	TRBV27	TRBJ2-7	.	CASSWAPNYEQYF	TGTGCCAGCAGTTGGGCCCCGAACTACGAGCAGTACTTC
15	.	TRBV28	TRBJ2-7	TRBD2	CASSAILAGGAEQYF	TGTGCCAGCAGTGCGATTCTAGCGGGAGGGGCCGAGCAGTACTTC
14	.	TRBV5-8	TRBJ2-1	TRBD1	CASSFRGPYNEQFF	TGTGCCAGCAGCTTTAGGGGGCCGTACAATGAGCAGTTCTTC